The 9 T cell receptor beta chains reported below all come from one sample, sequenced in a study of blood T cell repertoires in COVID-19. TCRdb's table, derived via immunoSEQ multiplex PCR, lists solely in-frame clones and lacks some. The top ten clones hold 4.5% to 6% of a sample with approximately 260,000 clones, roughly 80% of them seen once. Sequencing was performed on peripheral blood. Every receptor here comes from a woman aged 80 or over with active or convalescent COVID-19.

The rearrangement uses TRBV5-1 and TRBJ1-1; D might be TRBD1 (6 bases). In germline, CDR1 is SGHRS, CDR2 YFSETQ. There are 16 residues in the CDR3. Trimming took off 0 bases at V and 3 bases at J, with 15 bases between the two ends. Here the CDR3 DNA reads TGCGCCAGCAGCTTGGACCAGGGGAGTGTCGACACTGAAGCTTTCTTT. Protein sequence: CASSLDQGSVDTEAFF.

The V gene is TRBV5-1, the J gene TRBJ2-1, with 10 bases that match TRBD1. Germline-derived CDR1 and CDR2 are SGHRS and YFSETQ. Trimming removed 4 bases from V and 5 bases from J; junction bases left unmatched: 9. CDR3 size: 16 residues. The CDR3: CASSPWDRGADNEQFF. As DNA, the CDR3 is TGCGCCAGCAGCCCATGGGACAGGGGAGCCGACAATGAGCAGTTCTTC. The full variable domain, with the rest looked up from reference TRBV5-1 and TRBJ2-1, is KAGVTQTPRYLIKTRGQQVTLSCSPISGHRSVSWYQQTPGQGLQFLFEYFSETQRNKGNFPGRFSGRQFSNSRSEMNVSTLELGDSALYLCASSPWDRGADNEQFFGPGTRLTVL.

J is TRBJ2-1 and V is TRBV10-1; 10 bases line up with TRBD1. From germline, CDR1 is WNHNN and CDR2 SYGVQD (reference sequence). The CDR3 loop spans 13 amino acids. V dropped 3 bases and J dropped 8; count of bases not matched to a gene: 1. CDR3 in amino acids: CASSDGTGDEQFF. For the CDR3, the DNA is TGCGCCAGCAGTGATGGGACAGGGGATGAGCAGTTCTTC.

The chain has TRBV10-3 and TRBJ1-5; tentative D call: TRBD1 (5 bases). Per germline, CDR1 ENHRY and CDR2 SYGVKD. The V end lost 8 bases, the J end lost 7 bases, and 18 bases lay between the germline ends. The CDR3 has 14 amino acids. CDR3 bases: TGTGCCATCGGTTCGGGGGACCCTGGACAGCCCCAGCATTTT. Translating it yields CAIGSGDPGQPQHF.

V is TRBV6-2 or TRBV6-3 and J is TRBJ1-2; D might be TRBD1 (6 bases). Germline CDR1 is MNHEY and CDR2 is SVGEGT. The CDR3 consists of 15 residues. V was shortened by 5 bases and J by 0 bases, with 13 bases between the two germline ends. The CDR3 sequence is CASSIPDRTNYGYTF. The CDR3 DNA reads TGTGCCAGCAGTATCCCGGACAGAACTAACTATGGCTACACCTTC.

This chain links TRBV25-1 with TRBJ1-2, with D perhaps matching TRBD1 (5 bases). The germline V gene encodes CDR1 MGHDK and CDR2 SYGVNS. The V end lost 2 bases, the J end lost 0 bases, and 10 bases lay between the germline ends. This CDR3 is built from 15 residues. CDR3 coding DNA: TGTGCCAGCAGTGAAGGGTCAGGGACTAACTATGGCTACACCTTC. Translating it yields CASSEGSGTNYGYTF.

The rearrangement joins TRBV28 to TRBJ2-4, with D perhaps TRBD1 (5 bases). Germline values: CDR1 MDHEN, CDR2 SYDVKM. The CDR3 has 16 residues. V lost 5 bases and J lost 3, with 17 bases in between. The CDR3 DNA is TGTGCCAGCAGTCCAAGACAGCCGTACCTCAAAAACATTCAGTACTTC. Translating it yields CASSPRQPYLKNIQYF.

Points on this clone: Within the sample, other DNA sequences also encode this same CDR3. The chain is built from TRBV5-6 and TRBJ1-2; 7 positions match TRBD1. J was trimmed by 4 bases and V by 0 bases; bases with no gene match: 0. CDR1 SGHDT and CDR2 YYEEEE come from the germline V gene. This CDR3 is 13 amino acids long. The CDR3: CASSLDRGYGYTF. In DNA form, the CDR3 reads TGTGCCAGCAGCTTGGACAGGGGCTATGGCTACACCTTC.

The chain is built from TRBV18 and TRBJ2-2; 10 nucleotides align to TRBD1. J was trimmed by 7 bases and V by 4 bases; bases with no gene match: 6. The CDR3 length is 15 residues. The V gene's germline CDR1 is KGHSH and CDR2 LQKENI. The CDR3, as DNA: TGTGCCAGCTCACGGGACAGGGGTTCGATCGGGGAGCTGTTTTTT. This gives the protein CASSRDRGSIGELFF.